This TCR beta chain originates from a study of blood T cell repertoires in COVID-19. TCRdb keeps only in-frame clones here, not all; method: immunoSEQ multiplex PCR. In the table there are 200,000 to 250,000 clones, 86% of which are singletons. The CDR3 is 15 amino acids. The V gene's germline CDR1 is MNHEY and CDR2 SVGAGI. Trimming removed 7 bases from V and 4 bases from J, with 19 bases in between. The clonotype comes from a woman aged 35 to 49 with acute COVID-19. The genes are TRBV6-5 and TRBJ1-1, with D maybe TRBD1 (5 bases). Sequencing input: PBMCs or T cells enriched from blood (not recorded which). CDR3 nucleotide sequence: TGTGCCAGCACCTCCCCCACCCAGGGTGTCACTGAAGCTTTCTTT. It codes for CASTSPTQGVTEAFF.